A single sample gave rise to the 10 T cell receptor beta chains below, sequenced in a study of blood T cell repertoires in COVID-19. Assay used: immunoSEQ multiplex PCR; TCRdb lists only in-frame clones, some missing. The table lists 250,000 or so clones, around 87% of them singletons. The sequenced sample consisted of peripheral blood. The source is a woman in her fifties or sixties with COVID-19, enrolled during active disease.

This chain connects TRBV3-1 (or the pseudogene TRBV3-2) to TRBJ2-1, with 11 bases lining up with TRBD2. The CDR3 has 16 residues. CDR1 LGHDT and CDR2 YNNKEL come from the germline V gene (reference sequence). V was pared by 4 bases and J by 4 bases, with 6 bases of the junction left unmatched. CDR3 region: CASSRDGTSGYNEQFF. CDR3 coding DNA: TGTGCCAGCAGCCGAGACGGGACTAGCGGTTACAATGAGCAGTTCTTC.

A single count supports this clone. The chain joins TRBV6-6 to TRBJ1-2; D unclear. Per germline, CDR1 MNHNY and CDR2 SVGAGI (reference sequence). The CDR3 sequence is 14 residues long. Trimming pared 1 base from V and 2 bases from J, leaving 8 bases between. The chain's CDR3 is CASSYLGRNYGYTF. The CDR3 bases are TGTGCCAGCAGTTACTTGGGCAGGAACTATGGCTACACCTTC.

This clone is classed as medium-sized. The germline gene is not matched at one end of the junction; a read error may be the cause. The chain couples TRBV5-5 to TRBJ2-7; 7 nucleotides align to TRBD2. Germline V lookup: CDR1 SGHKS, CDR2 YYEKEE (reference sequence). The CDR3 is 13 amino acids. This CDR3 reads CASRLGVAGAQYF. As DNA, the CDR3 is TGTGCCAGCAGATTGGGTGTGGCGGGAGCTCAGTACTTC.

This chain uses TRBV7-9 with TRBJ1-1, with TRBD1 identical over 7 bases. The trim removed 5 bases at V and 4 bases at J, leaving 7 bases unmatched. The CDR3 spans 14 residues. The germline CDR1 and CDR2 sequences are SEHNR and FQNEAQ (reference sequence). The CDR3 reads CASSPDRDLTEAFF. The CDR3 nucleotides are TGTGCCAGCAGCCCTGACAGGGACCTCACTGAAGCTTTCTTT.

The chain employs TRBV30 and TRBJ2-1, with TRBD1 identical over 7 bases. Trimming cost V 2 bases and J 7 bases; bases outside gene matches: 11. The CDR3 is 15 residues long. Per germline, CDR1 GTSNPN and CDR2 SVGIG (reference sequence). The CDR3: CAWSLRTGFGNEQFF. Here the CDR3 DNA reads TGTGCCTGGAGTCTCCGGACAGGTTTTGGGAATGAGCAGTTCTTC. Looking up the rest from reference TRBV30 and TRBJ2-1 gives the full variable domain: SQTIHQWPATLVQPVGSPLSLECTVEGTSNPNLYWYRQAAGRGLQLLFYSVGIGQISSEVPQNLSASRPQDRQFILSSKKLLLSDSGFYLCAWSLRTGFGNEQFFGPGTRLTVL.

The CDR3 DNA reads TGTGCCAGCAGTCGGCAGGGCCACTATAATTCACCCCTCCACTTT. Its protein is CASSRQGHYNSPLHF. This chain links TRBV6-5 with TRBJ1-6, with D possibly being TRBD1 (5 bases). Per the germline V gene, CDR1 is MNHEY and CDR2 is SVGAGI. Trimming shortened V by 5 bases and J by 3 bases, and 11 bases separated the two germline ends. This CDR3 region has 15 residues.

The chain has TRBV19 and TRBJ2-7; 12 nucleotides line up with TRBD2. This CDR3 comprises 15 residues. Germline V CDR1 and CDR2: LNHDA, SQIVND (reference sequence). J gave up 3 bases and V 4 bases, and 4 bases lay outside the gene matches. CDR3 nucleotides: TGTGCCAGTAGTACCACTAGCGGGAGGTTCTACGAGCAGTACTTC. It encodes CASSTTSGRFYEQYF.

This clone was seen a handful of times. The V gene is TRBV18, the J gene TRBJ2-3; 7 bases match TRBD2. The junction had 6 bases not matched to a gene; V was cut back by 1 base and J by 5 bases. CDR3 size: 15 residues. Germline V lookup: CDR1 KGHSH, CDR2 LQKENI. DNA of the CDR3: TGTGCCAGCTCACCACGCGGGAGCGCCGAAGATACGCAGTATTTT. Its translation is CASSPRGSAEDTQYF. The full variable domain, rest sourced from reference TRBV18 and TRBJ2-3, is NAGVMQNPRHLVRRRGQEARLRCSPMKGHSHVYWYRQLPEEGLKFMVYLQKENIIDESGMPKERFSAEFPKEGPSILRIQQVVRGDSAAYFCASSPRGSAEDTQYFGPGTRLTVL.

V is TRBV6-2 or TRBV6-3 and J is TRBJ2-5, with a tentative D call TRBD2 (6 bases). The CDR3 has 12 residues. Germline CDR1 reads MNHEY; CDR2 reads SVGEGT. The V end lost 5 bases, the J end lost 4 bases, and 8 bases lay between the germline ends. The CDR3 region is CASSTAGETQYF. The CDR3, as DNA: TGTGCCAGCAGTACAGCGGGAGAGACCCAGTACTTC.

The CDR3 spells CATRAGGNTGELFF. The CDR3 DNA sequence: TGTGCCACCCGAGCGGGAGGTAACACCGGGGAGCTGTTTTTT. The J gene is TRBJ2-2, the V gene TRBV27; 9 bases are a match to TRBD2. The CDR3 extends over 14 amino acids. Looked up from germline, CDR1 is MNHEY and CDR2 is SMNVEV (reference sequence). J was trimmed by 2 bases and V by 10 bases; bases with no gene match: 5.